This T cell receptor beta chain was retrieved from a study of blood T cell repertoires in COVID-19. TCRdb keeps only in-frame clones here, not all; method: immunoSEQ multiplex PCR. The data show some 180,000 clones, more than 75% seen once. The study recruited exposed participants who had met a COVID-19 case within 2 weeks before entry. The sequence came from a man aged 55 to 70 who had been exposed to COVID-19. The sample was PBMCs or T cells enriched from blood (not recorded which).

The CDR3 protein is CASSAEVNRGTDTQYF. CDR3 coding DNA: TGTGCCAGCAGCGCAGAGGTCAACAGGGGGACAGATACGCAGTATTTT. This sequence joins TRBV9 and TRBJ2-3, with TRBD1 identical over 8 bases. J was trimmed by 3 bases and V by 3 bases; bases with no gene match: 9. The CDR3 has 16 residues. CDR1 and CDR2 (germline): SGDLS, YYNGEE.